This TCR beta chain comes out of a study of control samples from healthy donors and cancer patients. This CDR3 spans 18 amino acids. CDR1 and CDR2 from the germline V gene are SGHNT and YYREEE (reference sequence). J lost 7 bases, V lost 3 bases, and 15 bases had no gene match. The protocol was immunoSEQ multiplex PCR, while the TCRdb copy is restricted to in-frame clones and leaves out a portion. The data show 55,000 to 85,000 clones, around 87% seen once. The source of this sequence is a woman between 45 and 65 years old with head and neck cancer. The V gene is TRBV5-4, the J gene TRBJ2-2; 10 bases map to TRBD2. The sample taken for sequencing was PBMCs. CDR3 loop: CASSSGATSGDLDGELFF. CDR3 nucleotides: TGTGCCAGCAGCTCCGGGGCAACTAGCGGGGATCTGGACGGGGAGCTGTTTTTT.